The 15 T cell receptor beta chains below were found in one sample sequenced in a study of blood T cell repertoires in COVID-19. Sequencing used immunoSEQ multiplex PCR; TCRdb keeps in-frame clones, though not all of them. The profile shows roughly 570,000 clones, less than 90% of them singletons. What was sequenced was peripheral blood. These receptors originate from a woman aged 45-65 years with COVID-19, enrolled during active disease.

This chain connects TRBV4-1 to TRBJ2-3; D is uncertain. The CDR3 consists of 12 residues. Germline CDR1 and CDR2: MGHRA and YSYEKL. Trimming pared 0 bases from V and 9 bases from J, leaving 7 bases between. The CDR3 protein is CASSQELGTQYF. The CDR3 nucleotides are TGCGCCAGCAGCCAAGAGCTAGGAACGCAGTATTTT.

This clone was found once. Other DNA sequences in the sample encode the same CDR3. J is TRBJ1-5 and V is TRBV19, with D maybe TRBD1 (6 bases). This CDR3 has 13 residues. From germline, CDR1 is LNHDA and CDR2 SQIVND (reference sequence). The germline V and J ends were trimmed by 6 bases and 2 bases, with 8 bases remaining between them. The CDR3, as DNA: TGTGCCAGTAGCAACAGGGGCAATCAGCCCCAGCATTTT. This gives the protein CASSNRGNQPQHF.

Note on this clone: In the same sample, other DNA sequences code for this CDR3. The chain joins TRBV3-1 (or the pseudogene TRBV3-2) to TRBJ1-1; perhaps TRBD1 as D (6 bases). This CDR3 is 13 amino acids long. The V gene lost 0 bases and the J gene lost 5 bases, with 7 bases spanning the gap. Germline CDR1 reads LGHDT; CDR2 reads YNNKEL (reference sequence). CDR3 amino acids: CASSQDRGTEAFF. In nucleotides, the CDR3 is TGTGCCAGCAGCCAAGACAGGGGAACTGAAGCTTTCTTT.

This chain uses TRBV10-3 with TRBJ2-3; 7 bases are a match to TRBD1. The germline V gene has CDR1 ENHRY and CDR2 SYGVKD. CDR3 length: 16 amino acids. V was pared by 2 bases and J by 0 bases, with 5 bases of the junction left unmatched. DNA of the CDR3: TGTGCCATCAGTGAGGAGGGGGCTACTAGCACAGATACGCAGTATTTT. This codes for CAISEEGATSTDTQYF.

The chain links TRBV7-9 to TRBJ1-4, with 7 positions matching TRBD1. V gave up 5 bases and J gave up 5 bases; unmatched junction bases: 5. In germline, CDR1 is SEHNR, CDR2 FQNEAQ (reference sequence). This CDR3 has 14 amino acids. CDR3 region: CASSLGTENEKLFF. The CDR3 DNA sequence: TGTGCCAGCAGCCTCGGGACAGAAAATGAAAAACTGTTTTTT.

J is TRBJ1-4 and V is TRBV21-1; TRBD1, the table's D call, lacks a check against the DNA. TRBV21-1 is given as a pseudogene. There are 17 residues in the CDR3. The CDR3 sequence: CASSKRDKIATNEKLFF. CDR3 DNA: TGTGCCAGCAGCAAAAGGGACAAAATTGCAACTAATGAAAAACTGTTTTTT.

The chain is built from TRBV25-1 and TRBJ1-3; D unclear. This CDR3 spans 17 amino acids. The V gene lost 3 bases and the J gene lost 4 bases, with 19 bases spanning the gap. Germline V lookup: CDR1 MGHDK, CDR2 SYGVNS. CDR3 nucleotide sequence: TGTGCCAGCAGTGACCCCGAGGAGGGATTAGGAGGAAACACCATATATTTT. It encodes CASSDPEEGLGGNTIYF.

The V gene is TRBV28, the J gene TRBJ1-4; unclear D gene. Germline-derived CDR1 and CDR2 are MDHEN and SYDVKM. V lost 5 bases and J lost 0, with 19 bases in between. This CDR3 contains 18 residues. For the CDR3, the DNA is TGTGCCAGCAGTCCCCCCCCGGGGAGGGCGTCAACTAATGAAAAACTGTTTTTT. This gives the protein CASSPPPGRASTNEKLFF.

This clone has more than one count but fewer than ten. The V call is TRBV24-1, the J call TRBJ2-1; TRBD2 matches 11 bases. With 5 bases clipped from V and 4 bases from J, the junction kept 3 bases outside the gene matches. The CDR3 extends over 15 amino acids. CDR1 and CDR2 from the germline V gene are KGHDR and SFDVKD. The CDR3 loop reads CATSALAGGYNEQFF. In nucleotides, the CDR3 is TGTGCCACCAGTGCTCTAGCGGGGGGATACAATGAGCAGTTCTTC.

The V and J genes are TRBV18 and TRBJ1-3; D remains unclear. Germline V lookup: CDR1 KGHSH, CDR2 LQKENI. The CDR3 loop spans 15 amino acids. Deletions cut 0 bases from V and 3 bases from J, with 9 bases between. The CDR3 nucleotides read TGTGCCAGCTCACCACCGGTCCGGGATGGAAACACCATATATTTT. The encoded protein is CASSPPVRDGNTIYF.

V gene TRBV30 combines with J gene TRBJ2-1; 8 nucleotides line up with TRBD2. The CDR3 loop spans 12 amino acids. After removal of 2 bases from V and 11 bases from J, the junction contained 5 bases not matched to a gene. Germline V lookup: CDR1 GTSNPN, CDR2 SVGIG (reference sequence). As DNA, the CDR3 is TGTGCCTGGAGTTCGGGGGGGAGGCAGCAGTTCTTC. Its protein is CAWSSGGRQQFF.

The rearrangement uses TRBV3-1 (or the pseudogene TRBV3-2) and TRBJ1-1; D gene uncertain. Trimming shortened V by 4 bases and J by 12 bases, and 15 bases separated the two germline ends. The CDR3 loop spans 12 amino acids. Germline CDR1 reads LGHDT; CDR2 reads YNNKEL (reference sequence). CDR3 DNA sequence: TGTGCCAGCAGCCCACCGGGAGGTAGGACTTTCTTT. This encodes CASSPPGGRTFF.

V and J are TRBV12-3 or TRBV12-4 and TRBJ1-2; 9 bases map to TRBD1. This CDR3 comprises 13 residues. Trimming cost V 5 bases and J 7 bases; bases outside gene matches: 5. The CDR3 sequence is CASSDGTGSGYTF. Here the CDR3 DNA reads TGTGCCAGCAGTGACGGGACAGGGAGTGGCTACACCTTC.

The chain links TRBV6-2 or TRBV6-3 to TRBJ1-2; the D is unclear. CDR1 and CDR2 from the germline V gene are MNHEY and SVGEGT. Trimming pared 4 bases from V and 4 bases from J, leaving 10 bases between. This CDR3 is 13 amino acids long. This chain's CDR3 is CASSLTARYGYTF. The CDR3 DNA reads as TGTGCCAGCAGTTTGACTGCCCGCTATGGCTACACCTTC.

V usage is TRBV5-1 and J usage is TRBJ1-1; 9 bases align to TRBD1. This CDR3 is built from 15 residues. The germline CDR1 and CDR2 sequences are SGHRS and YFSETQ. J lost 5 bases, V lost 4 bases, and 9 bases had no gene match. This CDR3 reads CASSVETGGPTEAFF. For the CDR3, the DNA is TGCGCCAGCAGCGTGGAGACAGGGGGGCCGACTGAAGCTTTCTTT.